One sample yielded the 30 T cell receptor beta chains listed below, sequenced in a study of control samples from healthy donors and cancer patients. Using immunoSEQ multiplex PCR, the repertoire was profiled, and TCRdb retains in-frame clones only, with some absent. The sample contains approximately 86,000 clones, 70% to 90% of which appear only once. The sequenced sample was blood. Receptors were obtained from a woman aged 40 to 50 in good health.

V usage is TRBV5-6 and J usage is TRBJ1-2; D uncertain. The CDR3 contains 13 residues. Trimming removed 0 bases at V and 2 bases at J, with 5 bases between. Germline V gene lookup returns CDR1 SGHDT and CDR2 YYEEEE. CDR3 sequence (DNA): TGTGCCAGCAGCTTGGACGGGAACTATGGCTACACCTTC. This codes for CASSLDGNYGYTF.

The chain has TRBV9 and TRBJ2-3; no firm D call. The V gene's germline CDR1 is SGDLS and CDR2 YYNGEE. The CDR3 is 13 residues long. The V gene lost 3 bases and the J gene lost 2 bases, with 7 bases spanning the gap. The DNA of the CDR3 is TGTGCCAGCAGCGAGGGTCCCACAGATACGCAGTATTTT. Translating it yields CASSEGPTDTQYF.

The DNA for the CDR3 is TGTGCCTGGAGGGAAGGACAGACGAACACTGAAGCTTTCTTT. Its protein is CAWREGQTNTEAFF. The rearrangement links TRBV30 to TRBJ1-1, with D maybe TRBD1 (6 bases). Germline V lookup: CDR1 GTSNPN, CDR2 SVGIG (reference sequence). Trimming stripped 3 bases from V and 1 base from J, with 12 bases between. This CDR3 has 14 amino acids.

The J gene is TRBJ1-1, the V gene TRBV13; 7 bases agree with TRBD1. The CDR3 totals 15 residues. Germline assignment: CDR1 PRHDT and CDR2 FYEKMQ (reference sequence). The V and J ends lost 3 bases and 3 bases, in that order; junction bases with no gene match: 7. Written as DNA, the CDR3 is TGTGCCAGCAGCTTTAGACAGGGCGGAGACACTGAAGCTTTCTTT. This sequence encodes CASSFRQGGDTEAFF.

CDR3 sequence (DNA): TGTGCCAGCAGCTCCACAACACCTGAAGCTTTCTTT. Its protein is CASSSTTPEAFF. V and J are TRBV5-6 and TRBJ1-1; no reliable D call. The CDR3 is made up of 12 amino acids. Germline CDR1 reads SGHDT; CDR2 reads YYEEEE. V lost 3 bases to trimming and J lost 6 bases, with 9 bases between them.

V usage is TRBV27 and J usage is TRBJ1-1; 9 nucleotides agree with TRBD1. The CDR3 is 14 residues long. The V gene end was trimmed by 1 base and the J gene end by 8 bases; junction bases not matched to a gene: 5. Germline loops: CDR1 MNHEY, CDR2 SMNVEV (reference sequence). In nucleotides, the CDR3 is TGTGCCAGCAGTTTATATACAGGGGGCGGAGAAGCTTTCTTT. It yields the protein CASSLYTGGGEAFF.

The rearrangement uses TRBV4-1 and TRBJ2-5; 8 bases map to TRBD2. Germline loops: CDR1 MGHRA, CDR2 YSYEKL. The V gene end was trimmed by 1 base and the J gene end by 1 base; junction bases not matched to a gene: 14. CDR3 size: 19 residues. CDR3 coding DNA: TGCGCCAGCAGCCAAGTCCCCCCAGGGGCGGGGGGCCCCCAAGAGACCCAGTACTTC. Its translation: CASSQVPPGAGGPQETQYF.

The chain links TRBV7-6 to TRBJ2-2; no firm D call. V gave up 1 base and J gave up 0 bases, with 6 bases separating them. CDR3 length equals 15 residues. Germline CDR1 SGHVS, CDR2 FNYEAQ. The DNA for the CDR3 is TGTGCCAGCAGCTTAGTGGCAGCGAACACCGGGGAGCTGTTTTTT. The encoded protein is CASSLVAANTGELFF.

This clone was picked up one time. The V and J genes are TRBV6-5 and TRBJ1-3, with unresolved D. The CDR3 runs to 13 residues. Trimming pared 8 bases from V and 4 bases from J, leaving 12 bases between. CDR1 is MNHEY and CDR2 is SVGAGI in the germline V gene. CDR3 coding DNA: TGTGCCAGCCGGGTCGCGCGCGGAAACACCATATATTTT. It is translated as CASRVARGNTIYF.

The chain uses TRBV7-2 and TRBJ2-4, with 9 bases identical to TRBD2. This CDR3 spans 17 amino acids. Germline loops: CDR1 SGHTA, CDR2 FQGNSA. J lost 0 bases, V lost 1 base, and 4 bases had no gene match. The CDR3 loop reads CASSLVGLASAKNIQYF. CDR3 coding DNA: TGTGCCAGCAGCTTAGTGGGACTAGCCTCAGCCAAAAACATTCAGTACTTC.

V usage is TRBV9 and J usage is TRBJ2-7, with 7 bases fitting TRBD2. The V gene end was trimmed by 4 bases and the J gene end by 7 bases; junction bases not matched to a gene: 14. Germline assignment: CDR1 SGDLS and CDR2 YYNGEE. This CDR3 is built from 15 residues. CDR3 amino acids: CASSPSLRGDLEQYF. CDR3 bases: TGTGCCAGCAGCCCATCACTACGGGGGGACCTTGAGCAGTACTTC.

CDR3 amino acids: CAISSYGSEQYF. The CDR3 DNA sequence: TGTGCCATCAGCAGCTATGGGAGTGAGCAGTACTTC. The chain uses TRBV10-3 and TRBJ2-7, with a tentative D call TRBD2 (5 bases). The CDR3 runs 12 residues. V was shortened by 6 bases and J by 7 bases, with 13 bases between the two germline ends. Germline values: CDR1 ENHRY, CDR2 SYGVKD.

The rearrangement uses TRBV9 and TRBJ2-1; TRBD1 might be the D (5 bases). The germline V gene has CDR1 SGDLS and CDR2 YYNGEE. Trimming removed 0 bases at V and 3 bases at J, with 10 bases between. CDR3 length: 15 residues. This CDR3 is CASSVAGYGYNEQFF. DNA for the CDR3: TGTGCCAGCAGCGTAGCAGGGTACGGCTACAATGAGCAGTTCTTC.

DNA of the CDR3: TGTGCCAGCAGCTTAGGGGGGTACGGAAACATTCAGTACTTC. It yields the protein CASSLGGYGNIQYF. The V and J genes are TRBV11-1 and TRBJ2-4; D is perhaps TRBD1 or TRBD2 (5 bases each). Deletions cut 1 base from V and 6 bases from J, with 10 bases between. The CDR3 has 14 amino acids. CDR1 SGHAT and CDR2 FQDESV come from the germline V gene (reference sequence).

CDR3 sequence (DNA): TGTGCCAGCAGTTACTCGCCTCAACAGGGTCACGAGCAGTACTTC. Residues: CASSYSPQQGHEQYF. The rearrangement uses TRBV6-6 and TRBJ2-7; TRBD1 is a possible D gene (6 bases). The germline V and J ends were trimmed by 0 bases and 5 bases, with 14 bases remaining between them. CDR3 size: 15 residues. Germline CDR1 is MNHNY and CDR2 is SVGAGI (reference sequence).

This chain links TRBV29-1 with TRBJ2-3; no firm D call. This CDR3 spans 12 amino acids. Per the germline V gene, CDR1 is SQVTM and CDR2 is ANQGSEA. The V end lost 2 bases, the J end lost 3 bases, and 6 bases lay between the germline ends. CDR3 bases: TGCAGCGTTGAACCGCTAACAGATACGCAGTATTTT. This sequence encodes CSVEPLTDTQYF.

This clone was counted only a few times. This sequence joins TRBV15 and TRBJ1-5; the D is unclear. V lost 0 bases and J 16 bases, leaving 16 bases between the germline ends. This CDR3 region has 13 residues. Per germline, CDR1 LNHNV and CDR2 YYDKDF (reference sequence). The CDR3 loop is CATSRDRFEKGHF. For the CDR3, the DNA is TGTGCCACCAGCAGAGATCGCTTTGAGAAGGGACATTTT.

This clone was found a few times. V is TRBV27 and J is TRBJ2-1; D uncertain. The V and J ends lost 4 bases and 4 bases respectively, with 11 bases between them. Germline CDR1 MNHEY, CDR2 SMNVEV (reference sequence). This CDR3 comprises 14 residues. The CDR3 is CASSSRTFYNEQFF. The CDR3 DNA sequence: TGTGCCAGCAGTTCCCGGACGTTTTACAATGAGCAGTTCTTC.

The chain has TRBV19 and TRBJ2-2; unclear D gene. The germline gives CDR1 LNHDA, CDR2 SQIVND (reference sequence). Deletions cut 1 base from V and 7 bases from J, with 10 bases between. The CDR3 is made up of 14 amino acids. As DNA, the CDR3 is TGTGCCAGTAGTATAGTAGGAGTTGACGGGGAGCTGTTTTTT. Its protein product is CASSIVGVDGELFF.

The CDR3 is CASSKEGVGLNTEAFF. The CDR3 DNA follows: TGTGCCAGCAGCAAAGAGGGGGTGGGACTGAACACTGAAGCTTTCTTT. The rearrangement links TRBV7-8 to TRBJ1-1; TRBD1 is a possible D gene (6 bases). Germline lookup yields CDR1 SGHVS and CDR2 FQNEAQ. The CDR3 runs 16 residues. V was pared by 5 bases and J by 0 bases, with 16 bases between.

The chain links TRBV5-6 to TRBJ1-1; no clear D. The CDR3 extends over 15 amino acids. CDR1 SGHDT and CDR2 YYEEEE come from the germline V gene. V was clipped by 0 bases and J by 0 bases, with 9 bases between them. CDR3 in DNA: TGTGCCAGCAGCTTGGTTGGACTGATGAACACTGAAGCTTTCTTT. The encoded protein is CASSLVGLMNTEAFF.

The CDR3, as DNA: TGTGCCAGCAGCGCCTGGGACGGGACCTCCTACGAGCAGTACTTC. Protein: CASSAWDGTSYEQYF. J is TRBJ2-7 and V is TRBV7-2; the D gene could be TRBD1 or TRBD2 (5 bases each). The V and J ends lost 5 bases and 0 bases respectively, with 14 bases between them. Germline loops: CDR1 SGHTA, CDR2 FQGNSA. There are 15 residues in the CDR3.

This clone was seen a single time. The chain uses TRBV7-9 and TRBJ2-5; possibly TRBD2 for D (6 bases). This CDR3 has 14 residues. Between the trimmed V and J ends, which lost 3 bases and 3 bases, there was a span of 11 bases. In germline, CDR1 is SEHNR, CDR2 FQNEAQ (reference sequence). The CDR3 sequence: CASSFSPGEETQYF. In DNA form, the CDR3 reads TGTGCCAGCAGCTTTAGTCCGGGGGAAGAGACCCAGTACTTC. The full variable domain, its missing parts supplied by reference TRBV7-9 and TRBJ2-5, is DTGVSQNPRHKITKRGQNVTFRCDPISEHNRLYWYRQTLGQGPEFLTYFQNEAQLEKSRLLSDRFSAERPKGSFSTLEIQRTEQGDSAMYLCASSFSPGEETQYFGPGTRLLVL.

In the case of this clone: One junction end does not reproduce the germline sequence, and a read error may be involved. Other nucleotide sequences from this sample produce the same CDR3. The chain employs TRBV13 and TRBJ2-3, with 9 nucleotides matching TRBD2. The CDR3 has 15 amino acids. CDR1 and CDR2 from the germline V gene are PRHDT and FYEKMQ (reference sequence). This CDR3 is CASSLGGRGGDTQYF. The CDR3 nucleotides read TGTGCCAGCAGTTTAGGGGGGCGGGGGGGAGATACGCAGTATTTT.

This rearrangement joins TRBV5-5 to TRBJ1-5, with a tentative D call TRBD1 (6 bases). Per the germline V gene, CDR1 is SGHKS and CDR2 is YYEKEE (reference sequence). The CDR3 has 17 residues. The ends were cut back, 9 bases at V and 0 bases at J, with 22 bases in the middle. CDR3 protein: CAIPKLQGKISNQPQHF. The CDR3 region has the DNA TGTGCCATTCCAAAACTACAGGGTAAGATTAGCAATCAGCCCCAGCATTTT.

This chain connects TRBV6-2 or TRBV6-3 to TRBJ1-2; perhaps TRBD1 as D (5 bases). V was shortened by 6 bases and J by 0 bases, with 20 bases between the two germline ends. This CDR3 region has 17 residues. Germline V lookup: CDR1 MNHEY, CDR2 SVGEGT. The CDR3 DNA is TGTGCCAGCAGCCCCAGGCGCGGCAGGGAATCTAACTATGGCTACACCTTC. This gives the protein CASSPRRGRESNYGYTF.

This clone was detected only a few times. This rearrangement joins TRBV2 to TRBJ2-7; D unclear. Germline lookup yields CDR1 SNHLY and CDR2 FYNNEI. V dropped 8 bases and J dropped 2 bases, with 13 bases sitting between them. The CDR3 contains 13 residues. The CDR3: CASGVGGPYEQYF. The CDR3 DNA is TGTGCCAGCGGAGTGGGCGGACCCTACGAGCAGTACTTC.

The chain links TRBV2 to TRBJ1-2, with TRBD1 matching over 7 bases. Germline CDR1 reads SNHLY; CDR2 reads FYNNEI. The trim removed 6 bases at V and 6 bases at J, leaving 7 bases unmatched. CDR3 length equals 13 residues. The CDR3 reads CASSLTGTDGYTF. The CDR3 coding sequence is TGTGCCAGCAGCCTTACGGGGACAGATGGCTACACCTTC.

This clone was counted between two and nine times. The CDR3 DNA is TGTGCCAGCAGCTCGAGTGGTAGGGGATCACCCCTCCACTTT. Encoded protein: CASSSSGRGSPLHF. This chain connects TRBV7-3 to TRBJ1-6; tentative D call: TRBD1 (5 bases). The CDR3 contains 14 residues. Per germline, CDR1 SGHTA and CDR2 FQGTGA. With 4 bases removed from V and 10 bases from J, the gap between germline ends came to 14 bases.

The CDR3 reads CAVGTGQLNTEAFF. CDR3 DNA sequence: TGTGCCGTCGGGACAGGCCAGCTGAACACTGAAGCTTTCTTT. The V gene is TRBV10-3, the J gene TRBJ1-1, with TRBD1 matching 8 bases. Germline V gives CDR1 ENHRY, CDR2 SYGVKD. The CDR3 totals 14 residues. The junction had 8 bases not matched to a gene; V was cut back by 11 bases and J by 0 bases.